Following are 4 T cell receptor beta chains from one sample sequenced in a study of CD8 T cells in ankylosing spondylitis (dated by TCRdb to about 2017). The method behind the library was 5' RACE. Instrument used: Illumina HiSeq 2500. TCRdb's own reprocessing of the public reads used fastp at Q25 and MiXCR and kept productive beta chains. Merged by CDR3 protein, the rows form single entries marked with the most common genes and DNA. The sample includes some 180,000 distinct CDR3 sequences, with around a sixth observed a single time. The ten largest clones add up to 4.3% of the sample. Sequenced: blood, either unsorted or a sorted T cell fraction (not recorded which). The receptors originated from a male donor aged 5 to 30 with ankylosing spondylitis or in good health (not recorded which). Donor details come from another sample of the same person, matched by shared clones.

This clonotype was seen many times. The rearrangement uses TRBV14 and TRBJ2-7; 7 nucleotides agree with TRBD1. With V trimmed by 2 bases and J by 4 bases, 8 bases remained unmatched. From germline, CDR1 is SGHDN and CDR2 FVKESK. The CDR3 extends over 15 amino acids. CDR3 sequence reads: CASSQTPGQHYEQYF. The CDR3 DNA reads as TGTGCCAGCAGCCAAACCCCGGGACAGCATTACGAGCAGTACTTC. The full variable domain, its missing parts supplied by reference TRBV14 and TRBJ2-7, is EAGVTQFPSHSVIEKGQTVTLRCDPISGHDNLYWYRRVMGKEIKFLLHFVKESKQDESGMPNNRFLAERTGGTYSTLKVQPAELEDSGVYFCASSQTPGQHYEQYFGPGTRLTVT.

V usage is TRBV20-1 and J usage is TRBJ2-1; 12 nucleotides line up with TRBD2. The V and J ends lost 6 bases and 5 bases, in that order; junction bases with no gene match: 8. Germline V gene sequence: CDR1 DFQATT, CDR2 SNEGSKA (reference sequence). The CDR3 length is 15 residues. The CDR3 region has the DNA TGCAGTGCCACGGGTCGGACTAGCGGGGACAATGAGCAGTTCTTC. The encoded protein is CSATGRTSGDNEQFF.

This clonotype appeared many times. The rearrangement joins TRBV6-5 to TRBJ2-5, with D possibly being TRBD2 (6 bases). The CDR3 loop spans 15 amino acids. The ends were cut back, 0 bases at V and 2 bases at J, with 10 bases in the middle. The germline gives CDR1 MNHEY, CDR2 SVGAGI. The CDR3 nucleotides are TGTGCCAGCAGTTACTCCGGGGACTCGCAAGAGACCCAGTACTTC. It codes for CASSYSGDSQETQYF.

The chain has TRBV29-1 and TRBJ1-2; no firm D call. The CDR3 sequence is 9 residues long. Trimming cost V 3 bases and J 7 bases, with 3 bases left between them. CDR1 is SQVTM and CDR2 is ANQGSEA in the germline V gene. CDR3 DNA sequence: TGCAGCGTTGACCGTGGCTACACCTTC. Its translation: CSVDRGYTF.